A selection of T cell receptor beta chains follows, all from one sample in a study of blood T cell repertoires in COVID-19. Sequencing was performed with immunoSEQ multiplex PCR; in TCRdb, only in-frame clones are kept and a portion is missing. The sample consists of roughly 130,000 clones, more than 75% of them appearing once. The sequenced sample was peripheral blood. The receptors come from a middle-aged man with active COVID-19. CDR3s include the opening cysteine and the closing phenylalanine or tryptophan. Each record gives: clone size, V gene, D gene, J gene, CDR3 DNA, CDR3 protein. The D gene is left open where the match is weak. Size is stated for part of the rows, as once, few or many counts, or as a class when the clone is expanded.

NA,TRBV5-1,NA,TRBJ1-2,TGCGCCAGCAGCTTAACAGACTATGGCTACACCTTC,CASSLTDYGYTF
NA,TRBV6-2/TRBV6-3,NA,TRBJ1-1,TGTGCCAGCAGTACTCCGACAGGTCGAGTCCCATTATTT,CASSTPTGRVPLF
NA,TRBV21-1,NA,TRBJ1-5,TGTGCCAGCACCTACGGACAGGGGGCGAGTCAGCCCCAGCATTTT,CASTYGQGASQPQHF
NA,TRBV5-1,TRBD1,TRBJ2-7,TGCGCCAGCAGCCCCACCAGGGGGCAGTATTCAGAGCAGTACTTC,CASSPTRGQYSEQYF
few,TRBV27,NA,TRBJ2-1,TGTGCCAGCAGCAAATTAAAGCGGGTGTCCTACAATGAGCAGTTCTTC,CASSKLKRVSYNEQFF
NA,TRBV18,NA,TRBJ2-5,TGTGCCAGCGGGACTGTCCAAGAGACCCAGTACTTC,CASGTVQETQYF
NA,TRBV28,NA,TRBJ1-6,TGTGCCAACCAGGCCCCAGGGTCACCCCTCCACTTT,CANQAPGSPLHF
many,TRBV19,TRBD1,TRBJ2-7,TGTGCCACCGCAATTAGGAAGGGGGCGTTTGTATACGAGCAGTACTTC,CATAIRKGAFVYEQYF
NA,TRBV12-5,TRBD1,TRBJ1-5,TGTGCTAGTGCCATAGACGGGACAGGACGTCAGCCCCAGCATTTT,CASAIDGTGRQPQHF
NA,TRBV3-1/TRBV3-2,NA,TRBJ1-1,TGTGCCAGCAGCCAAGGACAGACTGAAGCTTTCTTT,CASSQGQTEAFF
NA,TRBV27,TRBD1,TRBJ1-2,TGTGCCAGCAGTTTATCGTACCGGGACAGCTATGGCTACACCTTC,CASSLSYRDSYGYTF
NA,TRBV11-2,TRBD1,TRBJ2-7,TGTGCCAGCAGCTTACAGGGGGTCTACGAGCAGTACTTC,CASSLQGVYEQYF
NA,TRBV7-9,TRBD1,TRBJ1-2,TGTGCCAGCAGCTTGGGACAGGCTTCTCATGGCTACACCTTC,CASSLGQASHGYTF
NA,TRBV28,NA,TRBJ2-2,TGTGCCAGCATCCAAGGCTCGGGAGTACGCACCGGGGAGCTGTTTTTT,CASIQGSGVRTGELFF
NA,TRBV11-3,NA,TRBJ2-1,TGTGCCAGCAGCTTGAGCTCGAACAATGAGCAGTTCTTC,CASSLSSNNEQFF
NA,TRBV11-1,NA,TRBJ1-6,TGTGCCAGCAGCTTACAGAAAGCGAATTCACCCCTCCACTTT,CASSLQKANSPLHF
NA,TRBV5-4,NA,TRBJ1-5,TGTGCCAGCAGCTTACAGGGATCAGGTCAGCCCCAGCATTTT,CASSLQGSGQPQHF
NA,TRBV7-9,NA,TRBJ1-1,TGTGCCAGCAGCCCCAGGGAGGCTTTTGAAGCTTTCTTT,CASSPREAFEAFF
NA,TRBV14,TRBD2,TRBJ2-3,TGTGCCAGCAGCCAAGTAGCTAGCGGGAGGACCACCCAAGATACGCAGTATTTT,CASSQVASGRTTQDTQYF
NA,TRBV24-1,TRBD1,TRBJ2-1,TGTGCCACCAGTGATCCCACCGGGACAGGGTTGAATGAGCAGTTCTTC,CATSDPTGTGLNEQFF
NA,TRBV7-2,TRBD1,TRBJ1-2,TGTGCCAGCAGCGCCGACAGGGGGCTTCGATATGGCTACACCTTC,CASSADRGLRYGYTF
NA,TRBV27,NA,TRBJ1-5,TGTGCCAGCAGCCGGGGGAGCAATCAGCCCCAGCATTTT,CASSRGSNQPQHF
NA,TRBV6-5,TRBD1,TRBJ1-2,TGTGCCAGCAGTCTACAGGGGGGATATGGCTACACCTTC,CASSLQGGYGYTF
NA,TRBV5-1,TRBD1,TRBJ1-4,TGCGCCAGCAGCGCGACAGGGGTCAGGCGGGAAAAACTGTTTTTT,CASSATGVRREKLFF
NA,TRBV11-2,NA,TRBJ2-7,TGTGCCAGCGCGCCCGCACCCTCACAGGAGATTTACGAGCAGTACTTC,CASAPAPSQEIYEQYF
NA,TRBV19,TRBD1,TRBJ1-1,TGTGCCAGTAGTACGAACCGACAAGGACAGGGAGCTAGGGGCACTGAAGCTTTCTTT,CASSTNRQGQGARGTEAFF
NA,TRBV10-1,TRBD1,TRBJ2-3,TGCGCCAGCAGTGAGGGACAGGGGGATGCAGATACGCAGTATTTT,CASSEGQGDADTQYF
NA,TRBV30,NA,TRBJ1-3,TGTGCCTGGAGTCGGCAACGGGGTGGAAACACCATATATTTT,CAWSRQRGGNTIYF
NA,TRBV5-4,TRBD2,TRBJ2-1,TGTGCCAGCAGCACTCTAGCGGGACTCACTTACAATGAGCAGTTCTTC,CASSTLAGLTYNEQFF
NA,TRBV2,TRBD1,TRBJ1-1,TGTGCCAGCACTGGACAGGGGGCCCCGAACACTGAAGCTTTCTTT,CASTGQGAPNTEAFF
NA,TRBV19,TRBD1,TRBJ1-1,TGTGCCAGTAGTTCCCGGGACAGGGCCACTGAAGCTTTCTTT,CASSSRDRATEAFF
NA,TRBV9,NA,TRBJ1-6,TGTGCCAGCAGCGTAGGGGGGGATTCACCCCTCCACTTT,CASSVGGDSPLHF
many,TRBV2,TRBD2,TRBJ2-7,TGTGCCACTACTCTAGCGGGGGGCTACGAGCAGTACTTC,CATTLAGGYEQYF
NA,TRBV28,TRBD2,TRBJ2-5,TGTGCCAGCAGTACGCCGAGGGTTAAACTAGCGGGGTTACAAGAGACCCAGTACTTC,CASSTPRVKLAGLQETQYF
once,TRBV7-9,TRBD2,TRBJ2-1,TGTGCCAGCAGCACCCGGACTAGCGGGGTGTACAATGAGCAGTTCTTC,CASSTRTSGVYNEQFF
once,TRBV19,TRBD1,TRBJ1-1,TGTGCCAGTACGATTGACAGGGTAGGCACTGAAGCTTTCTTT,CASTIDRVGTEAFF
NA,TRBV9,NA,TRBJ1-2,TGTGCCAGCAGCGTAGAGGGGCAGGGATTTTTTGGTAACTATGGCTACACCTTC,CASSVEGQGFFGNYGYTF